This T cell receptor (beta chain) was retrieved from a study of blood T cell repertoires in COVID-19. About the research overall: From the United States, Italy and Spain came samples of acute and convalescent COVID-19. T cells, B-cell-depleted T cells, or PBMCs provided the cDNA or gDNA that served as material.

Authors' analysis steps: Researchers report that nucleated cell counts were estimated from reference gene primer amplification. Some clones are missing from TCRdb's copy, which holds only in-frame ones; the method was immunoSEQ multiplex PCR. The V and J calls and clone size are taken from that table; D and trimming were inferred from the DNA. The sample shows about 150,000 clones, around 80% of them seen only once. The CDR3 spans 15 residues. The V segment lost 4 bases and the J segment 3 bases; nucleotides outside the gene matches: 6. The V gene's germline CDR1 is SGHRS and CDR2 YFSETQ. The V call is TRBV5-1, the J call TRBJ2-2, with TRBD2 matching 7 bases. The sequence was collected from a woman aged 55-70 years with acute or convalescent COVID-19. The specimen sequenced was peripheral blood. The CDR3 nucleotides read TGCGCCAGCAGCCACGATGGGAGGGACACCGGGGAGCTGTTTTTT. Protein sequence: CASSHDGRDTGELFF.